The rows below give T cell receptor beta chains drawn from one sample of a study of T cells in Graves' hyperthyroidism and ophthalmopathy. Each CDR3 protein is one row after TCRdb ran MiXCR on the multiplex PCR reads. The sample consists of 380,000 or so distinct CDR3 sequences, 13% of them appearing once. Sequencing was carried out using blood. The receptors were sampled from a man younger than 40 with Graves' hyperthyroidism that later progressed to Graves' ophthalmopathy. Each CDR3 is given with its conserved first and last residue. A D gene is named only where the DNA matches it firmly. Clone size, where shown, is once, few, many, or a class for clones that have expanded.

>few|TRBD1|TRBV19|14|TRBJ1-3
TGTGCCAGTAGTCACAGGGGAGCCGGAAACACCATATATTTT
CASSHRGAGNTIYF
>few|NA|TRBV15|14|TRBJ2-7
TGTGCCACCAGCAGCCTGGGACCCACTTACGAGCAGTACTTC
CATSSLGPTYEQYF
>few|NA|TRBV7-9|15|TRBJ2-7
TGTGCCAGCAGCCGAAAGGGACACCGTGGCTACGAGCAGTACTTC
CASSRKGHRGYEQYF
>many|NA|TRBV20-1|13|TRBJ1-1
TGCAGTGCTAGAGGGGTCATCGGGGCTGAAGCTTTCTTT
CSARGVIGAEAFF
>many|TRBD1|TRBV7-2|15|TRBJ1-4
TGTGCCAGCAGCCGACAGGGGGCAACTAATGAAAAACTGTTTTTT
CASSRQGATNEKLFF
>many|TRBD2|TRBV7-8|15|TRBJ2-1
TGTGCCAGCAGCTCTAGCGGGGGCCCACTCGGTGAGCAGTTCTTC
CASSSSGGPLGEQFF
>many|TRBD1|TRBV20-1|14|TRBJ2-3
TGCAGTGCACTCGGACAGGGGGCGACAGATACGCAGTATTTT
CSALGQGATDTQYF
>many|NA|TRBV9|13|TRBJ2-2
TGTGCCAGCAGCGTAGACCCGGGGGGGGAGCTGTTTTTT
CASSVDPGGELFF
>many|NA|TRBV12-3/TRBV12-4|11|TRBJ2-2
TGTGCCAGCAGTTTGTCCGGGGAGCTGTTTTTT
CASSLSGELFF
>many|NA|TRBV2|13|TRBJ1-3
TGTGCCGGACTACAAGATTTTGGAAACACCATATATTTT
CAGLQDFGNTIYF
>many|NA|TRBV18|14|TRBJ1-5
TGTGCCAGCTCCACTTCAGGGGTAAATCAGCCCCAGCATTTT
CASSTSGVNQPQHF
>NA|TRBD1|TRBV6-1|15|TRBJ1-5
TGTGCCAGCAGGGACGACAGGGCGCGTGGACAGCCCCAGCATTTT
CASRDDRARGQPQHF
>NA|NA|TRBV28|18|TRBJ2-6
TGTGCCAGCAGTTTTCGCACAGGGCTGGTATCTGGGGCCAACGTCCTGACTTTC
CASSFRTGLVSGANVLTF
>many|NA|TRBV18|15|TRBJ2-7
TGTGCCAGCTCACCACCGAATGAATCTCCTTACGAGCAGTACTTC
CASSPPNESPYEQYF
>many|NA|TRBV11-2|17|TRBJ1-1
TGTGCCAGCAGCTTAGAAAGGCCCCGACCACAGAACACTGAAGCTTTCTTT
CASSLERPRPQNTEAFF
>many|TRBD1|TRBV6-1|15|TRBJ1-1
TGTGCCACCAAGCGGGACAGATCCATTAACACTGAAGCTTTCTTT
CATKRDRSINTEAFF
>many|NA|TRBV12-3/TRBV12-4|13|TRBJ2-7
TGTGCCAGCAGTTTTCGGGGGAACTACGAGCAGTACTTC
CASSFRGNYEQYF
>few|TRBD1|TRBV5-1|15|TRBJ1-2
TGCGCCAGCAGCTTCTACCGGGACAGGGTAAATGGCTACACCTTC
CASSFYRDRVNGYTF
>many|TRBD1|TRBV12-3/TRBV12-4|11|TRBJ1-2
TGTGCCAGCAGGACAGGGGATGGCTACACCTTC
CASRTGDGYTF